This passage covers 32 T cell receptor beta chains from one sample sequenced in a study of T cells after yellow fever vaccination (dated by TCRdb to the late 2010s). According to the study, the label for this sample's treatment or condition signals: live attenuated yellow fever vaccine strain. Receptor libraries were prepared by 5' RACE. Sequencer: Illumina HiSeq 2500. TCRdb trimmed the raw reads at Q25, called clones with MiXCR and kept productive beta chains. Duplicate CDR3 protein sequences are folded into a single record with the most common DNA and genes. The sample has roughly 250,000 distinct CDR3 sequences on record, 10% to 15% of them singletons. About 0.51% of the sample belongs to the ten largest clones. The source material was CD4+ T cells sorted from PBMCs, sampled 45 days after the yellow fever booster vaccination. These receptors all stem from a man between 25 and 39 years old who received the YFV17D yellow fever vaccine.

V and J are TRBV4-2 and TRBJ2-7; maybe TRBD1 (5 bases). This CDR3 has 14 amino acids. The V end lost 2 bases, the J end lost 4 bases, and 12 bases lay between the germline ends. The germline V gene has CDR1 LGHNA and CDR2 YNFKEQ. CDR3 amino acids: CASSQSDREYEQYF. CDR3 coding DNA: TGTGCCAGCAGCCAAAGTGACAGAGAATACGAGCAGTACTTC.

The chain joins TRBV10-3 to TRBJ2-5, with a possible D match to TRBD1 (5 bases). CDR1 is ENHRY, CDR2 SYGVKD, per germline. Trimming cost V 6 bases and J 3 bases, with 11 bases left between them. The CDR3 sequence is 13 residues long. This CDR3 is CAISPRVEETQYF. CDR3 coding DNA: TGTGCCATCAGCCCCAGGGTGGAAGAGACCCAGTACTTC.

J is TRBJ2-5 and V is TRBV20-1; no firm D call. Germline loops: CDR1 DFQATT, CDR2 SNEGSKA (reference sequence). The ends were cut back, 2 bases at V and 5 bases at J, with 6 bases in the middle. This CDR3 comprises 11 residues. CDR3 nucleotide sequence: TGCAGTGCTAGACCACTCGAGACCCAGTACTTC. Translated, it gives CSARPLETQYF.

The J gene is TRBJ1-4, the V gene TRBV3-1; D is perhaps TRBD1 (5 bases). Germline loops: CDR1 LGHDT, CDR2 YNNKEL (reference sequence). This CDR3 has 15 residues. Trimming removed 0 bases at V and 6 bases at J, with 11 bases between. This CDR3 reads CASSQDLGGYEKLFF. The DNA of the CDR3 is TGTGCCAGCAGCCAAGATTTGGGGGGTTATGAAAAACTGTTTTTT.

This clonotype has just a few counts. The rearrangement links TRBV7-2 to TRBJ1-4; no firm D call. Germline CDR1 is SGHTA and CDR2 is FQGNSA. The CDR3 spans 13 residues. Trimming stripped 5 bases from V and 8 bases from J, with 12 bases between. The CDR3 sequence is CASSQSHEEKLFF. The CDR3 DNA is TGTGCCAGCAGCCAATCGCACGAAGAAAAACTGTTTTTT.

The table lists this clonotype with a few counts. V is TRBV9 and J is TRBJ1-1; D is perhaps TRBD1 (5 bases). CDR3 length: 15 residues. The germline V gene encodes CDR1 SGDLS and CDR2 YYNGEE. Trimming cost V 7 bases and J 10 bases, with 26 bases left between them. The CDR3 DNA sequence: TGTGCCAGCTGCCCCGGGACCCCCGGTGTAGGCAGAGCTTTCTTT. Protein product: CASCPGTPGVGRAFF.

The chain couples TRBV7-2 to TRBJ2-5; 13 nucleotides line up with TRBD2. CDR1 SGHTA and CDR2 FQGNSA come from the germline V gene. There are 22 residues in the CDR3. The J segment lost 7 bases and the V segment lost 3 bases, leaving 26 bases of the junction unmatched. This CDR3 reads CASSFRSHDGLAGVRTLRTQYF. The DNA of the CDR3 is TGTGCCAGCAGCTTCCGATCGCACGATGGACTAGCGGGAGTAAGGACCCTTCGGACCCAGTACTTC.

This clonotype has a handful of counts. The chain couples TRBV5-1 to TRBJ2-5, with TRBD2 matching over 10 bases. CDR1 and CDR2 from the germline V gene are SGHRS and YFSETQ. V shed 0 bases, J shed 5 bases, and the junction held 4 bases outside the gene matches. This CDR3 region has 15 residues. The DNA for the CDR3 is TGCGCCAGCAGCTTGGCTAGCGGGAGTGGTGAGACCCAGTACTTC. Residues: CASSLASGSGETQYF.

This clonotype was counted at least ten times. The CDR3, as DNA: TGCAGTGCTAGGGGGACAGGGGATAGCGGGGGGAATCCCTACGAGCAGTACTTC. Protein: CSARGTGDSGGNPYEQYF. The chain is built from TRBV20-1 and TRBJ2-7; D could derive from TRBD1 or TRBD2 (10 bases each). Per germline, CDR1 DFQATT and CDR2 SNEGSKA (reference sequence). The CDR3 is 18 amino acids. The ends were cut back, 3 bases at V and 2 bases at J, with 26 bases in the middle.

This rearrangement joins TRBV15 to TRBJ2-7; D is uncertain. V was shortened by 0 bases and J by 4 bases, with 7 bases between the two germline ends. From germline, CDR1 is LNHNV and CDR2 YYDKDF (reference sequence). CDR3 length: 13 amino acids. CDR3 in amino acids: CATSRDLGYEQYF. The CDR3 nucleotides are TGTGCCACCAGCAGAGATTTGGGGTACGAGCAGTACTTC.

V is TRBV7-3 and J is TRBJ2-7; the match to TRBD2 covers 7 bases. In germline, CDR1 is SGHTA, CDR2 FQGTGA. The CDR3 length is 15 residues. V shed 3 bases and J 3 bases; nucleotides not matched to a gene: 8. The CDR3 sequence: CASSLAGEKSYEQYF. DNA for the CDR3: TGTGCCAGCAGCTTGGCGGGAGAAAAGAGCTACGAGCAGTACTTC.

CDR3 in DNA: TGTGCCACCAGCCCCCGGGCCTCAGGCGAGCAGTACTTC. Amino acids: CATSPRASGEQYF. The chain joins TRBV24-1 to TRBJ2-7; the D is unclear. Germline assignment: CDR1 KGHDR and CDR2 SFDVKD. Trimming shortened V by 7 bases and J by 6 bases, and 15 bases separated the two germline ends. This CDR3 contains 13 residues.

In nucleotides, the CDR3 is TGCGCCAGCTCTCTTACCCTAGGATGGGAAGCTTTCTTT. Translated: CASSLTLGWEAFF. V usage is TRBV5-1 and J usage is TRBJ1-1; D is unresolved. The CDR3 spans 13 residues. CDR1 and CDR2 from the germline V gene are SGHRS and YFSETQ. The V end was cut by 7 bases, the J end by 8 bases, with 18 bases between.

In this sample, this clonotype turned up a few times. The CDR3 sequence is CASSLAASGRVVQFF. The CDR3 nucleotides are TGCGCCAGCAGCTTGGCGGCTAGCGGGAGAGTGGTGCAGTTCTTC. The J gene is TRBJ2-1, the V gene TRBV5-1; 10 positions agree with TRBD2. Germline CDR1 reads SGHRS; CDR2 reads YFSETQ. CDR3 size: 15 residues. V gave up 0 bases and J gave up 12 bases; unmatched junction bases: 9.

This clonotype came up a few times. The rearrangement joins TRBV20-1 to TRBJ2-7; D is perhaps TRBD2 (7 bases). Trimming took off 2 bases at V and 5 bases at J, with 19 bases between the two ends. Germline assignment: CDR1 DFQATT and CDR2 SNEGSKA (reference sequence). The CDR3 loop spans 15 amino acids. The CDR3 protein is CSARMRGRASDEQYF. CDR3 in DNA: TGCAGTGCTAGAATGAGGGGGAGGGCCTCTGACGAGCAGTACTTC.

CDR3 in amino acids: CASSPDYIQYF. The CDR3 bases are TGTGCCAGCAGCCCTGATTACATTCAGTACTTC. The J gene is TRBJ2-4, the V gene TRBV7-2, with D unresolved. This CDR3 is 11 amino acids long. V was cut by 5 bases and J by 8 bases, with 7 bases left in between. The germline CDR1 and CDR2 sequences are SGHTA and FQGNSA. Drawing the rest from reference TRBV7-2 and TRBJ2-4, the complete variable domain is GAGVSQSPSNKVTEKGKDVELRCDPISGHTALYWYRQSLGQGLEFLIYFQGNSAPDKSGLPSDRFSAERTGGSVSTLTIQRTQQEDSAVYLCASSPDYIQYFGAGTRLSVL.

This clonotype was observed a handful of times. The chain combines TRBV7-2 with TRBJ2-3; D is uncertain. The V gene lost 4 bases and the J gene lost 2 bases, with 13 bases spanning the gap. This CDR3 has 15 amino acids. CDR1 is SGHTA and CDR2 is FQGNSA in the germline V gene. As DNA, the CDR3 is TGTGCCAGCAGCTCCCTCCCGGGCCACACAGATACGCAGTATTTT. Translated, it gives CASSSLPGHTDTQYF.

The chain is built from TRBV20-1 and TRBJ2-1; D is possibly TRBD2 (5 bases). The CDR3 sequence is 14 residues long. Germline V lookup: CDR1 DFQATT, CDR2 SNEGSKA (reference sequence). With 0 bases removed from V and 2 bases from J, the gap between germline ends came to 8 bases. The CDR3 DNA follows: TGCAGTGCTAGAGAAGGGAGCCCCTACAATGAGCAGTTCTTC. This codes for CSAREGSPYNEQFF.

This clonotype was counted only a few times. The chain has TRBV7-2 and TRBJ1-2; D ambiguous. V lost 4 bases and J lost 5, with 11 bases in between. Germline CDR1 and CDR2: SGHTA and FQGNSA. The CDR3 consists of 13 residues. This CDR3 is CASSSTPGYGYTF. CDR3 DNA: TGTGCCAGCAGCTCTACCCCGGGTTATGGCTACACCTTC.

The chain links TRBV7-2 to TRBJ2-3; D possibly uses TRBD1 or TRBD2 (5 bases each). Trimming cost V 2 bases and J 3 bases, with 12 bases left between them. Germline assignment: CDR1 SGHTA and CDR2 FQGNSA. The length of the CDR3 is 15 residues. CDR3 sequence reads: CASSLFGTPTDTQYF. The DNA for the CDR3 is TGTGCCAGCAGCTTATTCGGGACCCCGACAGATACGCAGTATTTT.

This rearrangement joins TRBV10-3 to TRBJ2-7; 10 nucleotides align to TRBD1. V was pared by 5 bases and J by 3 bases, with 10 bases of the junction left unmatched. The CDR3 consists of 16 residues. The V gene's germline CDR1 is ENHRY and CDR2 SYGVKD. The CDR3 spells CAISIPVGTGDYEQYF. The CDR3 bases are TGTGCCATCAGTATTCCCGTGGGGACAGGGGACTACGAGCAGTACTTC.

The V call is TRBV18, the J call TRBJ2-7; TRBD2 agrees at 14 bases. Germline assignment: CDR1 KGHSH and CDR2 LQKENI. The CDR3 covers 16 residues. V shed 4 bases and J 3 bases; nucleotides not matched to a gene: 5. The CDR3 sequence: CASSLTGTSGSYEQYF. The CDR3 region has the DNA TGTGCCAGCTCACTAACCGGGACTAGCGGGAGCTACGAGCAGTACTTC.

In its sample, this clonotype was seen a few times. The rearrangement joins TRBV30 to TRBJ2-1; 7 positions agree with TRBD1. There are 14 residues in the CDR3. The germline V gene encodes CDR1 GTSNPN and CDR2 SVGIG (reference sequence). The J segment lost 0 bases and the V segment lost 7 bases, leaving 6 bases of the junction unmatched. In DNA form, the CDR3 reads TGTGCCTTCGATAGGGACAGCTCCTACAATGAGCAGTTCTTC. Its translation: CAFDRDSSYNEQFF.

The CDR3 nucleotides are TGCAGCGTTCAGGGGTCTAAACACCAAGAGACCCAGTACTTC. This encodes CSVQGSKHQETQYF. The chain links TRBV29-1 to TRBJ2-5; the D gene is possibly TRBD1 (6 bases). V lost 5 bases and J lost 0, with 13 bases in between. CDR3 length: 14 amino acids. Germline V gives CDR1 SQVTM, CDR2 ANQGSEA.

The chain has TRBV6-2 or TRBV6-3 and TRBJ1-5, with D maybe TRBD1 (5 bases). The CDR3 contains 14 residues. Germline V gives CDR1 MNHEY, CDR2 SVGEGT. Trimming took off 0 bases at V and 15 bases at J, with 18 bases between the two ends. The CDR3 loop reads CASSYSGGGSTSHF. The CDR3 DNA reads as TGTGCCAGCAGTTACTCCGGGGGAGGGTCAACATCGCATTTT.

The chain has TRBV7-2 and TRBJ2-7; D gene ambiguous. The CDR3 spans 15 residues. V was pared by 1 base and J by 0 bases, with 10 bases between. Germline V lookup: CDR1 SGHTA, CDR2 FQGNSA. CDR3 in amino acids: CASSLDLRNSYEQYF. The CDR3 DNA sequence: TGTGCCAGCAGCTTAGATCTCCGAAACTCCTACGAGCAGTACTTC. The whole variable domain, remainder taken from reference TRBV7-2 and TRBJ2-7, is GAGVSQSPSNKVTEKGKDVELRCDPISGHTALYWYRQSLGQGLEFLIYFQGNSAPDKSGLPSDRFSAERTGGSVSTLTIQRTQQEDSAVYLCASSLDLRNSYEQYFGPGTRLTVT.

This clonotype was recorded a few times. This chain joins TRBV5-1 and TRBJ2-7, with D unclear. This CDR3 contains 13 residues. CDR1 SGHRS and CDR2 YFSETQ come from the germline V gene. V lost 3 bases, J lost 2 bases, and 9 bases lay in between. CDR3 DNA: TGCGCCAGCAGCTCCGGATCCCCCTACGAGCAGTACTTC. Its protein is CASSSGSPYEQYF.

The V gene is TRBV18, the J gene TRBJ2-7, with D possibly being TRBD2 (5 bases). Trimming stripped 3 bases from V and 2 bases from J, with 11 bases between. Per germline, CDR1 KGHSH and CDR2 LQKENI. CDR3 length: 14 amino acids. In DNA, the CDR3 is TGTGCCAGCTCACCGGCGGGTGGCCCCTACGAGCAGTACTTC. This translates into CASSPAGGPYEQYF.

This chain joins TRBV7-2 and TRBJ2-3; 8 nucleotides agree with TRBD1. V shed 1 base, J shed 6 bases, and the junction held 9 bases outside the gene matches. This CDR3 has 16 residues. Germline V gives CDR1 SGHTA, CDR2 FQGNSA. The CDR3 loop reads CASSLDMSGGADTQYF. The CDR3 bases are TGTGCCAGCAGCTTAGACATGTCAGGGGGCGCCGATACGCAGTATTTT.

CDR3 DNA sequence: TGTGCCAGCAGCGGCAGGGAGGAAGAGACCCAGTACTTC. It is translated as CASSGREEETQYF. The J gene is TRBJ2-5, the V gene TRBV7-2; maybe TRBD2 (6 bases). Trimming cost V 5 bases and J 3 bases, with 10 bases left between them. Germline V lookup: CDR1 SGHTA, CDR2 FQGNSA. There are 13 residues in the CDR3.

The V gene is TRBV12-3 or TRBV12-4, the J gene TRBJ2-1; D possibly matches TRBD1 or TRBD2 (5 bases each). Trimming left V 5 bases short and J 10 bases short, with 18 bases between. The CDR3 loop spans 14 amino acids. CDR3 region: CASSVRDPGREQFF. DNA of the CDR3: TGTGCCAGCAGTGTCCGGGACCCCGGGCGGGAGCAGTTCTTC.

The V call is TRBV5-6, the J call TRBJ2-1, with 8 nucleotides matching TRBD2. Germline values: CDR1 SGHDT, CDR2 YYEEEE. The CDR3 totals 16 residues. V lost 6 bases and J lost 5; bases outside the gene matches: 13. The chain's CDR3 is CASTPGSGRANNEQFF. CDR3 nucleotides: TGTGCCAGCACACCGGGCAGCGGGAGAGCCAACAATGAGCAGTTCTTC.